This section outlines one T cell receptor beta chain sequence together with its context. Its antigen is unidentified. The CDR3 runs 15 residues. With 3 bases clipped from V and 1 base from J, the junction kept 1 base outside the gene matches. From germline, CDR1 is SGHTA and CDR2 FQGTGA. Data came from immunoSEQ multiplex PCR; TCRdb stores just in-frame clones and leaves some out. The table records 55,000 to 70,000 clones, 80% to 95% of them present only once. The sample is drawn from a study of cytomegalovirus exposure and HLA in healthy donors. Study conclusions and caveats: Reportedly, diagnosis of cytomegalovirus status by the classifier showed high specificity and sensitivity. Cytomegalovirus-associated status was assigned to fewer than 200 TCR beta chains.

Sequenced material: PBMCs. The TCR originated in a man aged 18-30 years in good health and CMV-seropositive. V is TRBV7-3 and J is TRBJ2-1; 9 nucleotides align to TRBD1. The CDR3 coding sequence is TGTGCCAGCAGCTTGGACAGGGGATCCTACAATGAGCAGTTCTTC. Translated, it gives CASSLDRGSYNEQFF.